This T cell receptor (beta chain) was found in a study of Graves' ophthalmopathy and Graves' hyperthyroidism. Whole-study results and caveats: A classifier, a 13-signature model, separated ophthalmopathy from stable hyperthyroidism with about 87% sensitivity and around 83% specificity.

This clonotype was seen repeatedly, ten times or more. Its specificity is not known. The CDR3 contains 18 residues. Trimming pared 2 bases from V and 0 bases from J, leaving 14 bases between. Germline lookup yields CDR1 SEHNR and CDR2 FQNEAQ (reference sequence). TCR beta CDR3 regions were amplified from RNA transcripts. An initial RT-PCR round employing HTBI primers preceded a second-round multiplex PCR. A single record per CDR3 protein comes from TCRdb applying MiXCR to the multiplex PCR reads. This table has 450,000 to 600,000 distinct CDR3 sequences, approximately 35% appearing once. The specimen was peripheral blood or thyroid tissue (not recorded which). V is TRBV7-9 and J is TRBJ2-6, with D perhaps TRBD2 (5 bases). This TCR was recovered from an adult man with Graves' hyperthyroidism. The CDR3 sequence: CASSLSGGPFSGANVLTF. The CDR3 nucleotides are TGTGCCAGCAGCTTATCTGGAGGCCCATTCTCTGGGGCCAACGTCCTGACTTTC.